This T cell receptor (beta chain) comes out of a study of cytomegalovirus exposure and HLA in healthy donors. General study results and limits: Reportedly, HLA-A and HLA-B alleles of most subjects were accurately predicted from TCR beta. Earlier analysis looked at TCR beta V segments, and most were productive about 87% or about 30% of the time.

PCR was performed using 60 Vbeta and 13 Jbeta primers. TCRdb's copy holds only in-frame clones and misses some; the assay was immunoSEQ multiplex PCR. The data hold about 180,000 clones, with under 85% observed a single time. The donors gave bone marrow, and they were healthy. With respect to this clone: What it binds is unknown.

The sequenced material came from PBMCs. The source is a human donor in good health.

CDR3 loop: CASPRQGGKLLTNRNTIYF. The CDR3 DNA reads TGCGCCAGCCCACGACAGGGGGGGAAATTGTTAACTAATAGAAACACCATATATTTT. The gene calls are TRBV23-1 and TRBJ1-3; 9 positions agree with TRBD1. TRBV23-1 is known as an ORF, though its function is uncertain. With V trimmed by 8 bases and J by 5 bases, 22 bases remained unmatched. The CDR3 covers 19 residues.